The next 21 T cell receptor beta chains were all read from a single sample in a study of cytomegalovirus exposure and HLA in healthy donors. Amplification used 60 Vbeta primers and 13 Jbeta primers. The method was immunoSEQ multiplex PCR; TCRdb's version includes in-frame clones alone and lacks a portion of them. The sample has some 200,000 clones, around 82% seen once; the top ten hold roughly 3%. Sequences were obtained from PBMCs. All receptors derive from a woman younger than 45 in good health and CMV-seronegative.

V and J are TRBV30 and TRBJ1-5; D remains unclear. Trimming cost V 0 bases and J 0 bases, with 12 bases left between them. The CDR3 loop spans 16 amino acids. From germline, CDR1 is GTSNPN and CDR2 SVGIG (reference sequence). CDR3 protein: CAWSVESLNSNQPQHF. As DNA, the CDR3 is TGTGCCTGGAGTGTAGAGAGCCTTAATAGCAATCAGCCCCAGCATTTT.

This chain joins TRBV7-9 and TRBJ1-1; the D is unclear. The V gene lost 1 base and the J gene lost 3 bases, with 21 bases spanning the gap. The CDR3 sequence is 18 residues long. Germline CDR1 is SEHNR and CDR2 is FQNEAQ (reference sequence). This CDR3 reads CASSLGAFLEGPYTEAFF. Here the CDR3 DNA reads TGTGCCAGCAGCTTAGGAGCCTTCTTAGAGGGCCCGTACACTGAAGCTTTCTTT.

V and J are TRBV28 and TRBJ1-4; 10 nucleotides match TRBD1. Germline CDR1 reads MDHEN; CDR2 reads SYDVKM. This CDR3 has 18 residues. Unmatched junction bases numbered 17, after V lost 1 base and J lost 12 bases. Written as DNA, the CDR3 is TGTGCCAGCAGTTTATCCGGGACAGGGGCTTTGATTTTGTGGGAACTGTTTTTT. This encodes CASSLSGTGALILWELFF.

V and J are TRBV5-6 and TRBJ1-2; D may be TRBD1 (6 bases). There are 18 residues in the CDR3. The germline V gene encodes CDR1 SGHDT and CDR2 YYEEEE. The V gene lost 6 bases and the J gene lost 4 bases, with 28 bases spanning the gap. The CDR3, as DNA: TGTGCCAGCACCTACAGGGACGCCGGTTCGATGTCCGGCTATGGCTACACCTTC. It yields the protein CASTYRDAGSMSGYGYTF. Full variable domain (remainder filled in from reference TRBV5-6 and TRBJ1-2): DAGVTQSPTHLIKTRGQQVTLRCSPKSGHDTVSWYQQALGQGPQFIFQYYEEEERQRGNFPDRFSGHQFPNYSSELNVNALLLGDSALYLCASTYRDAGSMSGYGYTFGSGTRLTVV.

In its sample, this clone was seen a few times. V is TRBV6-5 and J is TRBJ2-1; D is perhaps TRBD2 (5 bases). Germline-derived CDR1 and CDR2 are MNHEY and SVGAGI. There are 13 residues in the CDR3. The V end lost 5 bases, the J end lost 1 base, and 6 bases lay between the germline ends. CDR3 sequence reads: CASSTGSYNEQFF. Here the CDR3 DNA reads TGTGCCAGCAGTACGGGGTCCTACAATGAGCAGTTCTTC.

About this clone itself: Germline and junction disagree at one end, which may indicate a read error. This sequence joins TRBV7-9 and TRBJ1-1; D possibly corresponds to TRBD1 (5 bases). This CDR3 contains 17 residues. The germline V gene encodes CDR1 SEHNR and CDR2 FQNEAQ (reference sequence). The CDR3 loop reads CSSRRGVWGGNYTEAFF. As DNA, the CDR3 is TGTTCCAGCAGGCGAGGTGTATGGGGGGGGAATTACACTGAAGCTTTCTTT.

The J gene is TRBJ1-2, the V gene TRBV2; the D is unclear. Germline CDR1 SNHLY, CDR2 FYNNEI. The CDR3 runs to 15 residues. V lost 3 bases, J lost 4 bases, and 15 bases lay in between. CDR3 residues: CASSERFAGSYGYTF. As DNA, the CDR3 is TGTGCCAGCAGTGAGAGGTTCGCGGGCTCCTATGGCTACACCTTC. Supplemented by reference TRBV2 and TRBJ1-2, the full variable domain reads EPEVTQTPSHQVTQMGQEVILRCVPISNHLYFYWYRQILGQKVEFLVSFYNNEISEKSEIFDDQFSVERPDGSNFTLKIRSTKLEDSAMYFCASSERFAGSYGYTFGSGTRLTVV.

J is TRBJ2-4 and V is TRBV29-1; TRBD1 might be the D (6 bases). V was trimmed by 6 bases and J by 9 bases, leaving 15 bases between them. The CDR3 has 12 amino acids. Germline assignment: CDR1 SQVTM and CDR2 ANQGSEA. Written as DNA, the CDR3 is TGCAGCGTGGCATCAGGGACATCCATTCAGTACTTC. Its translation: CSVASGTSIQYF.

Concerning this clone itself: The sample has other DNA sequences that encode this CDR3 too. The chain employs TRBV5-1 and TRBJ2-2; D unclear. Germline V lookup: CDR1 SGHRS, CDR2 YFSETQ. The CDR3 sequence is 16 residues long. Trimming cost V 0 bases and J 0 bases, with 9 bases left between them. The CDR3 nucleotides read TGCGCCAGCAGCTTGGGTGGCACCGCGAACACCGGGGAGCTGTTTTTT. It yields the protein CASSLGGTANTGELFF.

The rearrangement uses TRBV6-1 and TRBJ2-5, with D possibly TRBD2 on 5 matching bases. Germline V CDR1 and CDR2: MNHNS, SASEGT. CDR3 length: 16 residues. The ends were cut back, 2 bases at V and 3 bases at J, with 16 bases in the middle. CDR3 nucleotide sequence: TGTGCCAGCAGTGAATACGTCGGGGTTAGGGAAGAGACCCAGTACTTC. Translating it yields CASSEYVGVREETQYF.

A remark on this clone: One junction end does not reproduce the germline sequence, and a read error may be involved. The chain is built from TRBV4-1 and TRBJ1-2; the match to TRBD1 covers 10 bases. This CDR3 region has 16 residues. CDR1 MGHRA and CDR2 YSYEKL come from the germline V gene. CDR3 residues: CASSQSARQGAYGYTF. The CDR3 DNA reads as TGTGCCAGCAGCCAATCCGCACGACAGGGGGCTTATGGCTACACCTTC.

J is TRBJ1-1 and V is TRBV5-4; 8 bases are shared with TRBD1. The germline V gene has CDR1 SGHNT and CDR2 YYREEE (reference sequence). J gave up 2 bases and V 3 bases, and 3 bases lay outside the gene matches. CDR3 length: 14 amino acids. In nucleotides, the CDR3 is TGTGCCAGCAGCTGGGACAGGAGTAACACTGAAGCTTTCTTT. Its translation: CASSWDRSNTEAFF.

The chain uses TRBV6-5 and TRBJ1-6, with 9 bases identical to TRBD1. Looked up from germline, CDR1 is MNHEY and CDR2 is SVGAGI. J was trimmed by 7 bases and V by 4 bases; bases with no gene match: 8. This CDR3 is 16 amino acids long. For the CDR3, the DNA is TGTGCCAGCAGTTCACGCGGGGACAGGGCCAATTCACCCCTCCACTTT. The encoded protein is CASSSRGDRANSPLHF.

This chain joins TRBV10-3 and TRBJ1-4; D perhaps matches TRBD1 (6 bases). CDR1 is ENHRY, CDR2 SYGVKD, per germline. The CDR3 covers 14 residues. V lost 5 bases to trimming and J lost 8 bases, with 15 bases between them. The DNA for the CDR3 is TGTGCCATCAGTAAGGACAGAGTTCGGGAAAAACTGTTTTTT. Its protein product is CAISKDRVREKLFF.

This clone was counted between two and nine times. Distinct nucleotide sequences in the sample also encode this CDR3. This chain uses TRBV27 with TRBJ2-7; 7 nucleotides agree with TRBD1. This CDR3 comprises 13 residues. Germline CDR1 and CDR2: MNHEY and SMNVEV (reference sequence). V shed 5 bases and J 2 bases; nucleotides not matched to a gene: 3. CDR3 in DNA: TGTGCCAGCAGTGTAGGACAGGCCTACGAGCAGTACTTC. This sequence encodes CASSVGQAYEQYF.

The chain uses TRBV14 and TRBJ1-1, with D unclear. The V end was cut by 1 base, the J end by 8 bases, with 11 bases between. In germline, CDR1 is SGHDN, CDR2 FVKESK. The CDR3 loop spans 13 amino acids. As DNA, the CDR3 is TGTGCCAGCAGCCAAGTAGGGTGGAGGGAAGCTTTCTTT. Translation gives CASSQVGWREAFF.

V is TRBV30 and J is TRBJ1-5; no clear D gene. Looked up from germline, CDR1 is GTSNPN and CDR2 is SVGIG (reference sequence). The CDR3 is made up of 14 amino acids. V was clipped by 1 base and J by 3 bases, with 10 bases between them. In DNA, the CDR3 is TGTGCCTGGAGTGAGACACGCAACAATCAGCCCCAGCATTTT. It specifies CAWSETRNNQPQHF.

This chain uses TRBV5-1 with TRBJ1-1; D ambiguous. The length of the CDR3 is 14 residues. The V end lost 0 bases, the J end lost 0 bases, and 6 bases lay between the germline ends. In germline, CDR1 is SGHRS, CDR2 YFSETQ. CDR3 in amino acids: CASSLVYMNTEAFF. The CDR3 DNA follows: TGCGCCAGCAGCTTGGTCTATATGAACACTGAAGCTTTCTTT.

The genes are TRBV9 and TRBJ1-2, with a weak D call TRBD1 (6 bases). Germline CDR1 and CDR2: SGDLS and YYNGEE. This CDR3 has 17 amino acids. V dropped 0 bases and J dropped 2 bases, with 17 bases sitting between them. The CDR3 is CASSVAPDRMGNYGYTF. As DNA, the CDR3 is TGTGCCAGCAGCGTAGCCCCCGACAGGATGGGGAACTATGGCTACACCTTC.

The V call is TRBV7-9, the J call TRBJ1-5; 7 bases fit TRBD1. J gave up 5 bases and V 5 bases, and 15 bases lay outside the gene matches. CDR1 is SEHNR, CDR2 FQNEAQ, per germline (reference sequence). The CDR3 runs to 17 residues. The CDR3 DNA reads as TGTGCCAGCAGCCCGGACAGGTCGTTCGGTGGGGATCAGCCCCAGCATTTT. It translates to CASSPDRSFGGDQPQHF.

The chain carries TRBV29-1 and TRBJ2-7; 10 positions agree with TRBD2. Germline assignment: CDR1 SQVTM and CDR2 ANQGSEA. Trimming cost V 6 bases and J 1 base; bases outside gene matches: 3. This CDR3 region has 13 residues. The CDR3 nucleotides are TGCAGCGTCCGTAGCGGGGGGTCCTACGAGCAGTACTTC. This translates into CSVRSGGSYEQYF.